This T cell receptor beta chain derives from a study of early T cells in non-severe SARS-CoV-2 infection. On the study more broadly: Alpha and beta chains were unpaired, from unsorted whole-blood bulk RNA.

Broader study findings: Sequences matched to VDJdb favored anti-spike CD8 responses, while private and CD4 specificities were missed.

Individual cDNA molecules carried attached unique molecular identifiers. One entry per CDR3 protein, called by TCRdb with MiXCR from the 5' RACE reads. This table has roughly 61,000 distinct CDR3 sequences, approximately 9.3% appearing once. As to this clonotype: Its antigen is as yet unknown.

The CDR3 has 15 amino acids. V dropped 4 bases and J dropped 6 bases, with 16 bases sitting between them. Germline V gene lookup returns CDR1 KGHDR and CDR2 SFDVKD. Sequencing was done on a sample of whole blood. The J gene is TRBJ2-3, the V gene TRBV24-1; a possible D gene is TRBD2 (6 bases). The receptor comes from an adult who was a healthcare worker with PCR-confirmed SARS-CoV-2 infection or an uninfected control (not recorded which). CDR3 sequence (DNA): TGTGCCACCAGTGAGGGGGGACGGATGAGTGATACGCAGTATTTT. It codes for CATSEGGRMSDTQYF.